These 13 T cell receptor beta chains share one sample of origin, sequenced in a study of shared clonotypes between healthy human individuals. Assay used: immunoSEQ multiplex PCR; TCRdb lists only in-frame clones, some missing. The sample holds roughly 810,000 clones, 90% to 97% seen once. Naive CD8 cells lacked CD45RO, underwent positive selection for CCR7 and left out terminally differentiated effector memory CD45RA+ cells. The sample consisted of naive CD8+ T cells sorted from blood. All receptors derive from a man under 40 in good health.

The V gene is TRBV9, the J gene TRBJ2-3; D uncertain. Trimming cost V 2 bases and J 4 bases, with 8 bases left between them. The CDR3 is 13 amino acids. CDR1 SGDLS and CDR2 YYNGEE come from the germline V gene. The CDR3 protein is CASSVTVADTQYF. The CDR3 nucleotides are TGTGCCAGCAGCGTCACGGTGGCAGATACGCAGTATTTT.

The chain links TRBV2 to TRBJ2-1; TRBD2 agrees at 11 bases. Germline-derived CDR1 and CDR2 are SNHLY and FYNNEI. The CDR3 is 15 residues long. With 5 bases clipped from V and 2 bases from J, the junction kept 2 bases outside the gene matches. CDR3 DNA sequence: TGTGCCAGCAGTCCGGGACTAGCGGCCTACAATGAGCAGTTCTTC. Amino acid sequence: CASSPGLAAYNEQFF.

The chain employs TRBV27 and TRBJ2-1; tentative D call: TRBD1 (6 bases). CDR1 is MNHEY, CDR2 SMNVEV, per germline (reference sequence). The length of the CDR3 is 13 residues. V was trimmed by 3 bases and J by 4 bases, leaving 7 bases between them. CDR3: CASSLDRYNEQFF. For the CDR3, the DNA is TGTGCCAGCAGTTTGGACAGATACAATGAGCAGTTCTTC.

CDR3 sequence (DNA): TGTGCCAGCAGCTCACGACAGATATACACAGATACGCAGTATTTT. This sequence encodes CASSSRQIYTDTQYF. The chain joins TRBV9 to TRBJ2-3; D may be TRBD1 (5 bases). The length of the CDR3 is 15 residues. CDR1 and CDR2 (germline): SGDLS, YYNGEE. V was clipped by 4 bases and J by 2 bases, with 14 bases between them.

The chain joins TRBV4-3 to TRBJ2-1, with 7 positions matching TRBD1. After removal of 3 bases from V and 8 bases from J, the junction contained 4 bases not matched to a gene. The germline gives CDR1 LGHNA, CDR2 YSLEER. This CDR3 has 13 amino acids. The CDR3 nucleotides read TGCGCCAGCAGCCATAAAACAGGGGATGAGCAGTTCTTC. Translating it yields CASSHKTGDEQFF.

CDR3 in amino acids: CASSPASGPQNTEAFF. The CDR3 DNA sequence: TGCGCCAGCAGCCCCGCCTCCGGGCCACAGAACACTGAAGCTTTCTTT. This chain links TRBV4-1 with TRBJ1-1, with no clear D. V dropped 4 bases and J dropped 1 base, with 16 bases sitting between them. The CDR3 spans 16 residues. Germline-derived CDR1 and CDR2 are MGHRA and YSYEKL.

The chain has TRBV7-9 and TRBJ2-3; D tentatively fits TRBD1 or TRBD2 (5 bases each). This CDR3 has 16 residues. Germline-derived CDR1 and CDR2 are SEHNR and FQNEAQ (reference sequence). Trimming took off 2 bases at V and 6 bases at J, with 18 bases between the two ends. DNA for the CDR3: TGTGCCAGCAGCTTATTTGTGTCGGGGCGAGGGGATACGCAGTATTTT. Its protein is CASSLFVSGRGDTQYF.

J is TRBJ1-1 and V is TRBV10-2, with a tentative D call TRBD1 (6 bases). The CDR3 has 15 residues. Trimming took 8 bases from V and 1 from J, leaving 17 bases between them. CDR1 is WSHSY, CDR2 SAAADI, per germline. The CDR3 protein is CASFPVGQPNTEAFF. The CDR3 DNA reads TGCGCCAGCTTCCCCGTCGGACAGCCGAACACTGAAGCTTTCTTT.

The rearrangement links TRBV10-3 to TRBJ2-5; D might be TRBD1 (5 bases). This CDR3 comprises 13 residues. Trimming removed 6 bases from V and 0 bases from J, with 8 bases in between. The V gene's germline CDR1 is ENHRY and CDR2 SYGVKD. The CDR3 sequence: CAIRQGDQETQYF. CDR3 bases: TGTGCCATCAGACAAGGGGACCAAGAGACCCAGTACTTC.

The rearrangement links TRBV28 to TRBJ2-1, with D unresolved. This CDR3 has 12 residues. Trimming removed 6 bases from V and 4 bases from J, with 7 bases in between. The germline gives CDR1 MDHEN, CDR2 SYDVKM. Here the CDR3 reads CASSPPYNEQFF. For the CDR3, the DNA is TGTGCCAGCAGCCCCCCTTACAATGAGCAGTTCTTC.

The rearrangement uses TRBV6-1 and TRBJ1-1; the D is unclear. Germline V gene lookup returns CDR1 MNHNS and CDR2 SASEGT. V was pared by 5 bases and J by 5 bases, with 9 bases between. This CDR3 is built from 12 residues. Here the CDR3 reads CASSRAPTEAFF. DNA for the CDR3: TGTGCCAGCAGTCGGGCCCCGACTGAAGCTTTCTTT.

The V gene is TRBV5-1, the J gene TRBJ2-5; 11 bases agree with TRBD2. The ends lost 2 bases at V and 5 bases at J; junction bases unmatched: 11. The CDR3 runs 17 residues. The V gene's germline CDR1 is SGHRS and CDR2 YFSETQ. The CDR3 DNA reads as TGCGCCAGCAGCTTAACAGGGACTAGCGGAGCCCGGGAGACCCAGTACTTC. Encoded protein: CASSLTGTSGARETQYF.

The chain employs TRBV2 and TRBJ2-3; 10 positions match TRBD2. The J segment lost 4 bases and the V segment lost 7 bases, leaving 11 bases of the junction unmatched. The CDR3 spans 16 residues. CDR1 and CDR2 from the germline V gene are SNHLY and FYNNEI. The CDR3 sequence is CASTLGPGLAADTQYF. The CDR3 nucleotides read TGTGCCAGCACCCTAGGGCCCGGACTAGCGGCAGATACGCAGTATTTT.